This is a list of T cell receptor beta chains from one sample in a study of a mutant IDH1 vaccine in newly diagnosed glioma. The antigens these receptors bind are not known. Profiling relied on immunoSEQ multiplex PCR, and the TCRdb table lists in-frame clones only, not all of them. The sample lists about 67,000 clones, approximately 89% occurring once. The sequencing here drew on PBMCs, taken from a glioma patient whose treatment included an IDH1 peptide vaccine. These receptors were collected from a man aged 35-49 years with glioma. Each CDR3 is given with its conserved first and last residue. A D gene is named only where the DNA matches it firmly. The size field is filled for only some rows; it gives once, few, many or a size class.

d_gene	v_gene	j_gene	abundance	CDR3aa	CDR3nt
NA	TRBV10-3	TRBJ1-2	NA	CAITREGYGYTF	TGTGCCATCACTAGGGAGGGCTATGGCTACACCTTC
NA	TRBV28	TRBJ1-6	NA	CASSGRGRSPLHF	TGTGCCAGCAGTGGGCGGGGTCGTTCACCCCTCCACTTT
NA	TRBV4-2	TRBJ2-7	once	CASSPRRETYEQYF	TGTGCCAGCAGCCCTCGCAGGGAGACCTACGAGCAGTACTTC
NA	TRBV13	TRBJ1-3	NA	CASSLVSVGNTIYF	TGTGCCAGCAGCTTAGTCTCAGTTGGAAACACCATATATTTT
TRBD1	TRBV7-8	TRBJ2-3	NA	CASSRRDRGPTDTQYF	TGTGCCAGCAGCCGGCGGGACAGGGGCCCCACAGATACGCAGTATTTT
TRBD1	TRBV9	TRBJ2-5	NA	CASSTWDSQETQYF	TGTGCCAGCAGCACCTGGGACAGCCAAGAGACCCAGTACTTC
NA	TRBV6-5	TRBJ2-5	NA	CASSYLGHRIGTQYF	TGTGCCAGCAGTTACCTGGGTCACCGGATAGGGACCCAGTACTTC
TRBD2	TRBV10-3	TRBJ2-7	NA	CAIAKTSGQTYEQYF	TGTGCCATCGCCAAGACTAGCGGGCAGACCTACGAGCAGTACTTC
TRBD1	TRBV10-3	TRBJ1-6	NA	CAISESREGADNSPLHF	TGTGCCATCAGTGAGTCGAGAGAGGGGGCGGATAATTCACCCCTCCACTTT
NA	TRBV29-1	TRBJ2-1	NA	CSVEASGKEVPYNEQFF	TGCAGCGTTGAAGCATCCGGAAAGGAAGTCCCCTACAATGAGCAGTTCTTC
NA	TRBV7-2	TRBJ2-7	NA	CASSRRWEEYEQYF	TGTGCCAGCAGTCGTAGGTGGGAGGAATACGAGCAGTACTTC
TRBD2	TRBV7-2	TRBJ2-2	NA	CASSLARASGSRTGELFF	TGTGCCAGCAGCTTAGCGCGCGCTAGCGGGAGTCGGACCGGGGAGCTGTTTTTT
NA	TRBV21-1	TRBJ2-4	NA	CASSKDRGLAKNIQYF	TGTGCCAGCAGCAAAGACAGGGGGCTAGCCAAAAACATTCAGTACTTC
NA	TRBV2	TRBJ2-7	few	CASQGEGTYEQYF	TGTGCCAGCCAGGGGGAGGGTACCTACGAGCAGTACTTC
NA	TRBV6-6	TRBJ1-5	NA	CASSSNRESNQPQHF	TGTGCCAGCAGTTCAAACAGGGAGAGCAATCAGCCCCAGCATTTT
TRBD1	TRBV6-1	TRBJ1-6	NA	CASRGTGNYNSPLHF	TGTGCCAGCAGGGGGACAGGGAACTATAATTCACCCCTCCACTTT